This passage covers 23 T cell receptor beta chains from one sample sequenced in a study of OX40 agonist ivuxolimab in advanced cancers. Repertoires were generated with immunoSEQ multiplex PCR, while TCRdb's copy carries only in-frame clones and drops some. The sample records 50,000 to 80,000 clones, more than 75% being singletons. The specimen comprised CD4+ or CD8+ T cells sorted from blood, sampled in a trial of the OX40 agonist ivuxolimab. These receptors all stem from an adult with an advanced solid tumor such as melanoma, head and neck, liver or kidney cancer.

This clone occurred once. V is TRBV5-1 and J is TRBJ2-3; perhaps TRBD2 as D (5 bases). Trimming cost V 0 bases and J 4 bases, with 18 bases left between them. Germline CDR1 is SGHRS and CDR2 is YFSETQ. This CDR3 spans 17 amino acids. The CDR3 loop reads CASSLVGGLGGSDTQYF. CDR3 bases: TGCGCCAGCAGCTTGGTAGGTGGTCTAGGAGGATCAGATACGCAGTATTTT. The complete variable domain, with remaining parts taken from reference TRBV5-1 and TRBJ2-3, reads KAGVTQTPRYLIKTRGQQVTLSCSPISGHRSVSWYQQTPGQGLQFLFEYFSETQRNKGNFPGRFSGRQFSNSRSEMNVSTLELGDSALYLCASSLVGGLGGSDTQYFGPGTRLTVL.

Judged by abundance, this clone is medium-sized. V and J are TRBV2 and TRBJ1-4, with D unclear. The CDR3 has 11 amino acids. V was shortened by 3 bases and J by 12 bases, with 8 bases between the two germline ends. CDR1 SNHLY and CDR2 FYNNEI come from the germline V gene. The chain's CDR3 is CASSDLGELFF. In nucleotides, the CDR3 is TGTGCCAGCAGTGATCTTGGGGAACTGTTTTTT. Using reference TRBV2 and TRBJ1-4 for the parts outside the CDR3, the full variable domain is EPEVTQTPSHQVTQMGQEVILRCVPISNHLYFYWYRQILGQKVEFLVSFYNNEISEKSEIFDDQFSVERPDGSNFTLKIRSTKLEDSAMYFCASSDLGELFFGSGTQLSVL.

The V and J genes are TRBV7-2 and TRBJ2-1; D is perhaps TRBD1 or TRBD2 (5 bases each). The CDR3 totals 13 residues. Germline CDR1 is SGHTA and CDR2 is FQGNSA. The V end lost 3 bases, the J end lost 10 bases, and 13 bases lay between the germline ends. The chain's CDR3 is CASSFRPGREQFF. CDR3 in DNA: TGTGCCAGCAGCTTCCGTCCGGGGCGGGAGCAGTTCTTC.

The chain is built from TRBV19 and TRBJ1-5, with D possibly matching TRBD1 (6 bases). Germline loops: CDR1 LNHDA, CDR2 SQIVND (reference sequence). The CDR3 length is 14 residues. Trimming took 10 bases from V and 5 from J, leaving 18 bases between them. The CDR3 here is CATVGGGFDQPQHF. The CDR3 nucleotides are TGTGCCACAGTCGGGGGCGGGTTCGATCAGCCCCAGCATTTT.

This clone was seen a few times. This sequence joins TRBV21-1 and TRBJ1-1; TRBD1, the table's D call, lacks a check against the DNA. TRBV21-1 is designated a pseudogene. CDR3 size: 14 residues. The CDR3 DNA reads as TGTGCCAGCAAGAAGGGGATAATGAACACTGAAGCTTTCTTT. Translation: CASKKGIMNTEAFF.

This rearrangement joins TRBV30 to TRBJ2-2; D gene uncertain. V was shortened by 7 bases and J by 0 bases, with 12 bases between the two germline ends. The CDR3 loop spans 14 amino acids. The V gene's germline CDR1 is GTSNPN and CDR2 SVGIG (reference sequence). CDR3 coding DNA: TGTGCCTTTGGACGGTTCGCGAACACCGGGGAGCTGTTTTTT. As protein: CAFGRFANTGELFF.

The J gene is TRBJ2-5, the V gene TRBV5-1; the D is unclear. This CDR3 has 13 residues. V was trimmed by 0 bases and J by 2 bases, leaving 5 bases between them. CDR1 and CDR2 from the germline V gene are SGHRS and YFSETQ. The CDR3 DNA reads as TGCGCCAGCAGCTTGGGCAGACAAGAGACCCAGTACTTC. This encodes CASSLGRQETQYF.

V is TRBV14 and J is TRBJ2-2, with unresolved D. This CDR3 comprises 15 residues. Per the germline V gene, CDR1 is SGHDN and CDR2 is FVKESK. The V end lost 1 base, the J end lost 0 bases, and 6 bases lay between the germline ends. CDR3 sequence: CASSQGNANTGELFF. CDR3 DNA: TGTGCCAGCAGCCAAGGAAACGCGAACACCGGGGAGCTGTTTTTT.

This chain joins TRBV30 and TRBJ2-1; the D is unclear. Germline V lookup: CDR1 GTSNPN, CDR2 SVGIG (reference sequence). V was cut by 4 bases and J by 3 bases, with 16 bases left in between. This CDR3 region has 15 residues. This chain's CDR3 is CAWTFDQSGYNEQFF. CDR3 DNA: TGTGCCTGGACTTTCGATCAGTCCGGCTACAATGAGCAGTTCTTC.

The chain has TRBV4-1 and TRBJ1-2; no firm D call. Deletions cut 1 base from V and 8 bases from J, with 11 bases between. The CDR3 consists of 13 residues. CDR1 MGHRA and CDR2 YSYEKL come from the germline V gene. This chain's CDR3 is CASSQADPRGYTF. The CDR3 DNA sequence: TGCGCCAGCAGCCAAGCGGACCCCCGGGGCTACACCTTC.

Here the CDR3 reads CASSRDYQETQYF. CDR3 nucleotide sequence: TGTGCCAGTAGTCGGGACTACCAAGAGACCCAGTACTTC. The chain recombines TRBV19 with TRBJ2-5; a possible D gene is TRBD2 (6 bases). Germline V gene data show CDR1 as LNHDA and CDR2 as SQIVND (reference sequence). Trimming left V 5 bases short and J 0 bases short, with 7 bases between. The CDR3 has 13 amino acids. Variable domain in full (rest from reference TRBV19 and TRBJ2-5): DGGITQSPKYLFRKEGQNVTLSCEQNLNHDAMYWYRQDPGQGLRLIYYSQIVNDFQKGDIAEGYSVSREKKESFPLTVTSAQKNPTAFYLCASSRDYQETQYFGPGTRLLVL.

The chain is built from TRBV5-8 and TRBJ1-1; a weak D match, TRBD1 (5 bases). The V end lost 3 bases, the J end lost 0 bases, and 12 bases lay between the germline ends. There are 15 residues in the CDR3. From germline, CDR1 is SGHTS and CDR2 YDEGEE. The CDR3 sequence is CASSSGSGMNTEAFF. Here the CDR3 DNA reads TGTGCCAGCAGCTCGGGTTCAGGGATGAACACTGAAGCTTTCTTT.

This chain links TRBV5-1 with TRBJ1-3; D perhaps matches TRBD1 (5 bases). The CDR3 extends over 12 amino acids. The V gene lost 0 bases and the J gene lost 11 bases, with 9 bases spanning the gap. From germline, CDR1 is SGHRS and CDR2 YFSETQ. The CDR3, as DNA: TGCGCCAGCAGCTTGGAGGCAGGGCCCATATATTTT. Its protein is CASSLEAGPIYF.

The CDR3 DNA is TGTGCCAGCAGCTTGAGCGGACTCTGGGATGAGCAGTTCTTC. Its protein product is CASSLSGLWDEQFF. The J gene is TRBJ2-1, the V gene TRBV5-5; D possibly corresponds to TRBD2 (5 bases). Trimming removed 1 base from V and 8 bases from J, with 13 bases in between. The length of the CDR3 is 14 residues. Per the germline V gene, CDR1 is SGHKS and CDR2 is YYEKEE (reference sequence).

The rearrangement uses TRBV5-6 and TRBJ1-5; possibly TRBD1 for D (5 bases). The CDR3 consists of 17 residues. Trimming cost V 9 bases and J 3 bases, with 25 bases left between them. Germline V gives CDR1 SGHDT, CDR2 YYEEEE. CDR3 sequence reads: CATNDRGTEMSNQPQHF. The CDR3 bases are TGTGCCACCAACGACCGGGGCACGGAGATGTCCAATCAGCCCCAGCATTTT.

The genes are TRBV11-1 and TRBJ2-1; TRBD1 might be the D (5 bases). Per the germline V gene, CDR1 is SGHAT and CDR2 is FQDESV (reference sequence). The CDR3 has 13 amino acids. The germline V and J ends were trimmed by 5 bases and 4 bases, with 9 bases remaining between them. The CDR3 region has the DNA TGTGCCAGCAGCCCTCGACAGTACAATGAGCAGTTCTTC. Translated, it gives CASSPRQYNEQFF.

This rearrangement joins TRBV2 to TRBJ2-3; D gene unclear. CDR1 is SNHLY and CDR2 is FYNNEI in the germline V gene. V was cut by 9 bases and J by 4 bases, with 20 bases left in between. The CDR3 is 15 amino acids. CDR3 sequence: CASESGPAGADTQYF. The CDR3 bases are TGTGCCAGTGAATCGGGTCCCGCAGGAGCAGATACGCAGTATTTT.

This chain joins TRBV6-5 and TRBJ1-2; TRBD1 is a possible D gene (5 bases). The CDR3 loop spans 14 amino acids. Germline V gives CDR1 MNHEY, CDR2 SVGAGI. Trimming removed 6 bases at V and 3 bases at J, with 14 bases between. The CDR3 DNA is TGTGCCAGCAGCCAACCGGGACTACACTATGGCTACACCTTC. It encodes CASSQPGLHYGYTF.

This chain joins TRBV27 and TRBJ1-1, with a possible D match to TRBD1 (5 bases). This CDR3 has 12 residues. V shed 8 bases and J shed 0 bases, with 7 bases lying between them. Germline-derived CDR1 and CDR2 are MNHEY and SMNVEV (reference sequence). In DNA, the CDR3 is TGTGCCAGCTCAGGGATGAACACTGAAGCTTTCTTT. Translated: CASSGMNTEAFF.

CDR3 nucleotide sequence: TGTGCCAGCAGCCAAGATGTACGACTAGAGAACACCGGGGAGCTGTTTTTT. Translation: CASSQDVRLENTGELFF. The chain recombines TRBV14 with TRBJ2-2, with D perhaps TRBD2 (6 bases). The CDR3 runs to 17 residues. Germline values: CDR1 SGHDN, CDR2 FVKESK. V gave up 0 bases and J gave up 1 base, with 12 bases separating them.

The chain employs TRBV2 and TRBJ1-3, with D hard to call. Germline V gives CDR1 SNHLY, CDR2 FYNNEI. Trimming removed 4 bases from V and 0 bases from J, with 10 bases in between. CDR3 length equals 15 residues. CDR3 amino acids: CASSVVRSSGNTIYF. The CDR3 DNA is TGTGCCAGCAGTGTGGTCCGAAGCTCTGGAAACACCATATATTTT.

This clone has only a few counts. The chain has TRBV7-2 and TRBJ1-2, with D possibly TRBD1 on 6 matching bases. CDR3 length: 15 amino acids. Deletions cut 1 base from V and 1 base from J, with 10 bases between. The germline V gene has CDR1 SGHTA and CDR2 FQGNSA. Written as DNA, the CDR3 is TGTGCCAGCAGCTTAGGTCAGGGGTATAACTATGGCTACACCTTC. This translates into CASSLGQGYNYGYTF.

This clone has only a few counts. The chain is built from TRBV7-2 and TRBJ2-7, with a possible D match to TRBD1 (5 bases). Trimming took off 1 base at V and 6 bases at J, with 13 bases between the two ends. Germline V gene lookup returns CDR1 SGHTA and CDR2 FQGNSA. There are 14 residues in the CDR3. CDR3 DNA: TGTGCCAGCAGCTTAGGATACCAGGGAAGCGAGCAGTACTTC. It is translated as CASSLGYQGSEQYF.